Shown below are 31 T cell receptor beta chains from a single sample sequenced in a study of T cells in Graves' hyperthyroidism and ophthalmopathy. TCR beta CDR3 region amplification was performed from RNA transcripts. The HTBI primer set was used in a first-round RT-PCR of the TCR CDR3. TCRdb recomputed calls from the multiplex PCR reads with MiXCR, one row per CDR3 protein. The sample yields 650,000 to 750,000 distinct CDR3 sequences, approximately 14% seen once. Sequencing was done on a sample of blood. All receptors come from a woman between 18 and 29 years old with Graves' hyperthyroidism.

This clonotype came up a few times. The chain joins TRBV6-1 to TRBJ2-7, with D perhaps matching TRBD1 (6 bases). V lost 6 bases, J lost 0 bases, and 9 bases lay in between. The CDR3 extends over 13 amino acids. From germline, CDR1 is MNHNS and CDR2 SASEGT. CDR3 in amino acids: CASRQGTSYEQYF. Written as DNA, the CDR3 is TGTGCCAGCAGACAGGGAACCTCCTACGAGCAGTACTTC.

In its sample, this clonotype was seen a few times. The V call is TRBV9, the J call TRBJ2-5; perhaps TRBD2 as D (7 bases). V shed 3 bases and J shed 0 bases, with 12 bases lying between them. Germline lookup yields CDR1 SGDLS and CDR2 YYNGEE. CDR3 length: 15 amino acids. The CDR3 loop reads CASSGRGPDQETQYF. DNA for the CDR3: TGTGCCAGCAGCGGGCGGGGGCCAGACCAAGAGACCCAGTACTTC. The complete variable domain, with remaining parts taken from reference TRBV9 and TRBJ2-5, reads DSGVTQTPKHLITATGQRVTLRCSPRSGDLSVYWYQQSLDQGLQFLIQYYNGEERAKGNILERFSAQQFPDLHSELNLSSLELGDSALYFCASSGRGPDQETQYFGPGTRLLVL.

This clonotype was recorded a few times. V and J are TRBV12-3 or TRBV12-4 and TRBJ2-1, with 7 positions matching TRBD2. The CDR3 runs to 19 residues. V lost 4 bases, J lost 0 bases, and 15 bases stayed unmatched. In DNA form, the CDR3 reads TGTGCCAGCAGTTCACCCCCCCTAGCGGCCAAGAGCTCCTACAATGAGCAGTTCTTC. Protein: CASSSPPLAAKSSYNEQFF.

The rearrangement uses TRBV11-2 and TRBJ2-3, with TRBD2 matching over 10 bases. The CDR3 extends over 21 amino acids. In germline, CDR1 is SGHAT, CDR2 FQNNGV. V lost 3 bases, J lost 2 bases, and 20 bases stayed unmatched. The CDR3 nucleotides read TGTGCCAGCAGCTTGCATCGCAGCCTAGCGGGAGTCCCGCCCCTCACAGATACGCAGTATTTT. This codes for CASSLHRSLAGVPPLTDTQYF.

The V and J genes are TRBV7-8 and TRBJ2-1; tentatively, D is TRBD2 (6 bases). Germline lookup yields CDR1 SGHVS and CDR2 FQNEAQ. The CDR3 is 14 amino acids. V dropped 3 bases and J dropped 7 bases, with 13 bases sitting between them. Written as DNA, the CDR3 is TGTGCCAGCAGCTTCCGGGGAGGTGGTAATGAGCAGTTCTTC. It yields the protein CASSFRGGGNEQFF.

The rearrangement uses TRBV19 and TRBJ2-2; TRBD2 matches at 7 bases. Germline V gene sequence: CDR1 LNHDA, CDR2 SQIVND (reference sequence). This CDR3 has 14 amino acids. J was trimmed by 9 bases and V by 2 bases; bases with no gene match: 6. CDR3 DNA: TGTGCCAGTAGTATAAGCGGGACTATGAGGGAGCTGTTTTTT. This sequence encodes CASSISGTMRELFF.

This clonotype came up many times. The V and J genes are TRBV2 and TRBJ1-4, with a possible D match to TRBD1 (6 bases). Trimming removed 7 bases at V and 5 bases at J, with 14 bases between. Germline V lookup: CDR1 SNHLY, CDR2 FYNNEI. CDR3 length equals 14 residues. For the CDR3, the DNA is TGTGCCAGCATTCAAGGGCAGGGGAATGAAAAACTGTTTTTT. Its protein product is CASIQGQGNEKLFF. Drawing the rest from reference TRBV2 and TRBJ1-4, the complete variable domain is EPEVTQTPSHQVTQMGQEVILRCVPISNHLYFYWYRQILGQKVEFLVSFYNNEISEKSEIFDDQFSVERPDGSNFTLKIRSTKLEDSAMYFCASIQGQGNEKLFFGSGTQLSVL.

This clonotype was seen a few times. This sequence joins TRBV11-2 and TRBJ2-1; D is unresolved. Germline CDR1 SGHAT, CDR2 FQNNGV. Trimming removed 6 bases at V and 0 bases at J, with 15 bases between. The CDR3 is made up of 16 amino acids. CDR3 coding DNA: TGTGCCAGCAGTGCTCCGGGTTTTAGCTCCTACAATGAGCAGTTCTTC. This gives the protein CASSAPGFSSYNEQFF.

The chain uses TRBV12-3 or TRBV12-4 and TRBJ1-4, with unresolved D. This CDR3 is built from 12 residues. The V end lost 3 bases, the J end lost 6 bases, and 5 bases lay between the germline ends. CDR3 region: CASSFKYEKLFF. CDR3 nucleotide sequence: TGTGCCAGCAGTTTTAAGTATGAAAAACTGTTTTTT.

About this clonotype itself: This may be a read error: a much more frequent sequence differs by one nucleotide. The chain joins TRBV6-1 to TRBJ2-1; the D is unclear. The CDR3 is 16 residues long. The germline CDR1 and CDR2 sequences are MNHNS and SASEGT. The germline V and J ends were trimmed by 5 bases and 0 bases, with 14 bases remaining between them. The CDR3, as DNA: TGTGCCAGCAGTCAGCCGAGGTACAGCTCCTACAATGAGCAGTTCTTC. Translating it yields CASSQPRYSSYNEQFF.

There are many counts of this clonotype. The J gene is TRBJ1-2, the V gene TRBV20-1; D possibly corresponds to TRBD1 (5 bases). Germline V lookup: CDR1 DFQATT, CDR2 SNEGSKA (reference sequence). The CDR3 length is 12 residues. V was cut by 1 base and J by 4 bases, with 7 bases left in between. DNA for the CDR3: TGCAGTGCTAGAGGGACAACCTATGGCTACACCTTC. This gives the protein CSARGTTYGYTF.

This clonotype has more than one count but fewer than ten. The chain joins TRBV20-1 to TRBJ2-7, with 14 nucleotides matching TRBD2. With 6 bases clipped from V and 6 bases from J, the junction kept 7 bases outside the gene matches. This CDR3 is 14 amino acids long. CDR1 is DFQATT and CDR2 is SNEGSKA in the germline V gene (reference sequence). The DNA of the CDR3 is TGCAGTGCGGAGACTAGCGGGAGGGCCGGCGAGCAGTACTTC. Translation: CSAETSGRAGEQYF.

The rearrangement uses TRBV5-1 and TRBJ2-7; perhaps TRBD1 as D (6 bases). Germline CDR1 SGHRS, CDR2 YFSETQ. Trimming took off 4 bases at V and 4 bases at J, with 18 bases between the two ends. This CDR3 is 15 amino acids long. DNA of the CDR3: TGCGCCAGCAGCGTCAATCCACAGGGTTCGTACGAGCAGTACTTC. Its translation is CASSVNPQGSYEQYF.

In its sample, this clonotype was seen many times. The V and J genes are TRBV30 and TRBJ1-2; a possible D gene is TRBD1 (6 bases). Trimming shortened V by 3 bases and J by 5 bases, and 13 bases separated the two germline ends. This CDR3 contains 13 residues. Per germline, CDR1 GTSNPN and CDR2 SVGIG (reference sequence). Here the CDR3 DNA reads TGTGCCTGGAGGGGGAAAGGGGGTTATGGCTACACCTTC. This encodes CAWRGKGGYGYTF.

The rearrangement uses TRBV29-1 and TRBJ1-2, with D tentatively TRBD1 (6 bases). This CDR3 spans 10 amino acids. The germline gives CDR1 SQVTM, CDR2 ANQGSEA. Trimming took 6 bases from V and 8 from J, leaving 10 bases between them. CDR3: CSVTGGGYTF. CDR3 bases: TGCAGCGTGACAGGAGGCGGCTACACCTTC. The variable domain in full, completed from reference TRBV29-1 and TRBJ1-2, reads SAVISQKPSRDICQRGTSLTIQCQVDSQVTMMFWYRQQPGQSLTLIATANQGSEATYESGFVIDKFPISRPNLTFSTLTVSNMSPEDSSIYLCSVTGGGYTFGSGTRLTVV.

This clonotype was found once. This chain links TRBV20-1 with TRBJ2-1, with 9 bases matching TRBD2. Germline lookup yields CDR1 DFQATT and CDR2 SNEGSKA (reference sequence). V was pared by 5 bases and J by 5 bases, with 7 bases of the junction left unmatched. This CDR3 region has 14 residues. CDR3: CSAAGGRANNEQFF. The CDR3 DNA reads as TGCAGTGCTGCTGGCGGGAGGGCCAACAATGAGCAGTTCTTC.

The CDR3 DNA sequence: TGCGCCAGCAGCCAACCCACAGGGGCGTCTGGAAACACCATATATTTT. It specifies CASSQPTGASGNTIYF. J is TRBJ1-3 and V is TRBV4-1, with 7 bases that match TRBD1. The J segment lost 1 base and the V segment lost 2 bases, leaving 5 bases of the junction unmatched. Germline values: CDR1 MGHRA, CDR2 YSYEKL. CDR3 length: 16 residues.

This clonotype was counted a few times. The rearrangement uses TRBV5-5 and TRBJ2-1; no definite D call. The CDR3 spans 13 residues. In germline, CDR1 is SGHKS, CDR2 YYEKEE (reference sequence). The V end was cut by 3 bases, the J end by 5 bases, with 9 bases between. The CDR3 DNA follows: TGTGCCAGCAGCTGGGCAGGCGACAATGAGCAGTTCTTC. Residues: CASSWAGDNEQFF.

J is TRBJ1-6 and V is TRBV6-5, with 9 bases lining up with TRBD1. From germline, CDR1 is MNHEY and CDR2 SVGAGI. The CDR3 contains 16 residues. The trim removed 0 bases at V and 6 bases at J, leaving 3 bases unmatched. The CDR3: CASSYSQTGGNSPLHF. The CDR3 region has the DNA TGTGCCAGCAGTTACTCCCAGACAGGGGGTAATTCACCCCTCCACTTT.

This clonotype was seen ten or more times. The V gene is TRBV7-3, the J gene TRBJ1-4; D unclear. The CDR3 is made up of 14 amino acids. CDR1 is SGHTA and CDR2 is FQGTGA in the germline V gene. The V end lost 5 bases, the J end lost 5 bases, and 12 bases lay between the germline ends. Here the CDR3 DNA reads TGTGCCAGCAGCGTTAGGTCGGTCAATGAAAAACTGTTTTTT. Amino acid sequence: CASSVRSVNEKLFF.

The rearrangement uses TRBV6-2 or TRBV6-3 and TRBJ2-5, with TRBD2 matching 8 bases. There are 18 residues in the CDR3. Germline values: CDR1 MNHEY, CDR2 SVGEGT. Trimming at V came to 0 bases and at J to 5 bases, leaving 14 bases not matched to a gene. The CDR3: CASSYSTGRAGVGETQYF. The CDR3 coding sequence is TGTGCCAGCAGTTACTCGACGGGTAGAGCGGGAGTAGGGGAGACCCAGTACTTC.

The V call is TRBV12-3 or TRBV12-4, the J call TRBJ2-5, with D possibly matching TRBD2 (6 bases). V was shortened by 3 bases and J by 3 bases, with 8 bases between the two germline ends. The CDR3 is 13 amino acids. CDR3 protein: CASSFWGEETQYF. CDR3 nucleotide sequence: TGTGCCAGCAGTTTTTGGGGGGAAGAGACCCAGTACTTC.

This clonotype was recorded at least ten times. This rearrangement joins TRBV30 to TRBJ2-7, with TRBD1 as a possible D gene (6 bases). Germline assignment: CDR1 GTSNPN and CDR2 SVGIG (reference sequence). V lost 3 bases to trimming and J lost 4 bases, with 10 bases between them. The CDR3 extends over 12 amino acids. The CDR3 DNA is TGTGCCTGGAGGGACAGCCGTTACGAGCAGTACTTC. It codes for CAWRDSRYEQYF.

The CDR3 reads CATSDSQGPEAFF. CDR3 DNA: TGTGCCACCAGTGATTCACAGGGGCCTGAAGCTTTCTTT. The chain has TRBV24-1 and TRBJ1-1; TRBD1 aligns across 7 bases. The CDR3 is 13 residues long. V shed 2 bases and J 6 bases; nucleotides not matched to a gene: 2. From germline, CDR1 is KGHDR and CDR2 SFDVKD.

This clonotype was counted many times. The chain couples TRBV11-2 to TRBJ2-1; D is unclear. The CDR3 length is 16 residues. Germline lookup yields CDR1 SGHAT and CDR2 FQNNGV. V was shortened by 4 bases and J by 0 bases, with 13 bases between the two germline ends. The CDR3 loop is CASSSGLVTSYNEQFF. In DNA, the CDR3 is TGTGCCAGCAGCTCCGGGCTAGTCACCTCCTACAATGAGCAGTTCTTC.

The chain couples TRBV20-1 to TRBJ2-7; D is ambiguous. The CDR3 is 13 residues long. The germline gives CDR1 DFQATT, CDR2 SNEGSKA (reference sequence). Trimming removed 3 bases at V and 3 bases at J, with 12 bases between. The CDR3 is CSARPGNVYEQYF. The CDR3 DNA reads as TGCAGTGCTAGGCCCGGTAACGTCTACGAGCAGTACTTC.

In its sample, this clonotype was seen many times. V and J are TRBV28 and TRBJ2-2; D gene uncertain. There are 13 residues in the CDR3. Germline V CDR1 and CDR2: MDHEN, SYDVKM. V lost 2 bases to trimming and J lost 6 bases, with 7 bases between them. Here the CDR3 DNA reads TGTGCCAGCAGTTTAACGAGTTCCGGGGAGCTGTTTTTT. This sequence encodes CASSLTSSGELFF.

This clonotype occurred many times. This rearrangement joins TRBV19 to TRBJ2-3; no definite D call. The CDR3 spans 13 residues. Deletions cut 6 bases from V and 6 bases from J, with 13 bases between. In germline, CDR1 is LNHDA, CDR2 SQIVND (reference sequence). CDR3 in DNA: TGTGCCAGTAGGAGGAGAGGTTTCGATACGCAGTATTTT. As protein: CASRRRGFDTQYF.

This clonotype was seen at least ten times. This sequence joins TRBV3-1 and TRBJ2-7; 12 nucleotides match TRBD2. There are 18 residues in the CDR3. Trimming took 0 bases from V and 4 from J; bases not matched to a gene: 10. The germline CDR1 and CDR2 sequences are LGHDT and YNNKEL (reference sequence). The CDR3 DNA follows: TGTGCCAGCAGCCAAGACCCAGTATGGCTAGCGGGAGGGTACGAGCAGTACTTC. This encodes CASSQDPVWLAGGYEQYF.

This clonotype came up many times. V is TRBV11-2 and J is TRBJ1-2; 7 bases map to TRBD1. V shed 5 bases and J 4 bases; nucleotides not matched to a gene: 10. This CDR3 region has 15 residues. Germline lookup yields CDR1 SGHAT and CDR2 FQNNGV. The CDR3 is CASSPAPGQIYGYTF. In DNA form, the CDR3 reads TGTGCCAGCAGCCCAGCCCCGGGACAGATCTATGGCTACACCTTC.

The V call is TRBV20-1, the J call TRBJ2-5; TRBD1 might be the D (5 bases). Trimming took off 0 bases at V and 5 bases at J, with 16 bases between the two ends. CDR3 length: 15 residues. Germline V CDR1 and CDR2: DFQATT, SNEGSKA (reference sequence). CDR3 DNA: TGCAGTGCTAGAGATCGGCAGGGTCCGACGGAGACCCAGTACTTC. This translates into CSARDRQGPTETQYF.